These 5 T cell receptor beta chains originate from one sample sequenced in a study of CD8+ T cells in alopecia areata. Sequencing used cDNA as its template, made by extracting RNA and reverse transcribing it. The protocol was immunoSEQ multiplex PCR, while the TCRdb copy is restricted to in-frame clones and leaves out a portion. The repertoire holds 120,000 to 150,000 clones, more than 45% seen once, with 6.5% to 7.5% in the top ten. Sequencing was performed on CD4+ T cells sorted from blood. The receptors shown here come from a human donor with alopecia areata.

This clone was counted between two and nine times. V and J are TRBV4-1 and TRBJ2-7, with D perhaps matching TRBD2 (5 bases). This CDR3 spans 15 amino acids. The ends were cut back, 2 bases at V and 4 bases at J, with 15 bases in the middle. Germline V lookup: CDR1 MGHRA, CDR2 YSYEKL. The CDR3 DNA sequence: TGCGCCAGCAGCCAACCTTTGGCTAGCAAGTACGAGCAGTACTTC. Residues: CASSQPLASKYEQYF.

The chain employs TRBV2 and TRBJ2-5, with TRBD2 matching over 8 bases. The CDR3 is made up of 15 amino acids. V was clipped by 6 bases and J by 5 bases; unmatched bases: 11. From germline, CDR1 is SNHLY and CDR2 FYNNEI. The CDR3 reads CASRPSGGAGETQYF. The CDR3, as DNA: TGTGCCAGCAGGCCCTCCGGGGGGGCTGGGGAGACCCAGTACTTC. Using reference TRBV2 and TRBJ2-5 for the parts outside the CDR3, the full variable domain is EPEVTQTPSHQVTQMGQEVILRCVPISNHLYFYWYRQILGQKVEFLVSFYNNEISEKSEIFDDQFSVERPDGSNFTLKIRSTKLEDSAMYFCASRPSGGAGETQYFGPGTRLLVL.

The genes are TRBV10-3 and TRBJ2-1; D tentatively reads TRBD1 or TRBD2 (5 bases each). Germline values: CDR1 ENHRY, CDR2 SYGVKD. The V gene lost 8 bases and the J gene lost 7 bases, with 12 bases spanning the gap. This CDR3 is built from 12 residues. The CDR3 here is CAISRGDNEQFF. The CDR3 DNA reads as TGTGCCATCTCTAGGGGAGATAATGAGCAGTTCTTC.

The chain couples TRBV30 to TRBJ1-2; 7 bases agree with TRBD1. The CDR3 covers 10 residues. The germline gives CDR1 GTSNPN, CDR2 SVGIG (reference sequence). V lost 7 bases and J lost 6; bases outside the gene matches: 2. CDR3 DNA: TGTGCCTTGACAGGGAATGGCTACACCTTC. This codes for CALTGNGYTF.

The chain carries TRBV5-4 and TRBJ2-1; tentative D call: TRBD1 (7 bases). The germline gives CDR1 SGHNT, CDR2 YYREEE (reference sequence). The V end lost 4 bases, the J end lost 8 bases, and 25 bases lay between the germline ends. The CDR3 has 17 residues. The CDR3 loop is CASSGGGTGGGRDEQFF. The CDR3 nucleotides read TGTGCCAGCAGCGGAGGTGGGACTGGAGGGGGCCGCGATGAGCAGTTCTTC.